Listed below are T cell receptor beta chains from one sample, sequenced in a study of sequential checkpoint blockade in melanoma. Here immunoSEQ multiplex PCR was the method, and the copy in TCRdb shows in-frame clones only, minus some. This sample has around 9,100 clones; around 66% occur once, and the top ten carry more than 20%. This specimen consisted of CD8+ T cells sorted from blood (inferred from file names), obtained from a patient given nivolumab and ipilimumab in sequence. These receptors all come from a human donor with melanoma. Both conserved end residues are part of each CDR3.

V	J	CDR3
TRBV7-9	TRBJ2-2	CASSLLAGETGELFF
TRBV9	TRBJ2-1	CASSAWGASGNEQFF
TRBV7-9	TRBJ2-1	CASSRIGAGDNEQFF
TRBV6-4	TRBJ2-1	CASSGGAFNEQFF
TRBV5-1	TRBJ2-1	CASSVTQRISYNEQFF
TRBV19	TRBJ1-4	CASTHRATNEKLFF
TRBV5-6	TRBJ2-7	CASSLELAYYEQYF
TRBV5-4	TRBJ1-1	CASSPEAFDTEAFF
TRBV7-7	TRBJ2-1	CASSPLAGYNEQFF
TRBV6-1	TRBJ2-7	CASSGVGSSYEQYF
TRBV13	TRBJ1-4	CASSLGRRENGEKLFF
TRBV6-5	TRBJ2-1	CASSPGLAGYNEQFF
TRBV27	TRBJ2-3	CASSPGTHTDTQYF
TRBV5-1	TRBJ2-5	CASRRQGRETQYF
TRBV7-9	TRBJ2-1	CASSLARLAGADEQFF
TRBV5-1	TRBJ1-1	CASSYGLTEMNTEAFF
TRBV30	TRBJ2-7	CAWSLAGPPYEQYF
TRBV7-6	TRBJ2-2	CASSLGVGPNTGELFF
TRBV7-9	TRBJ2-3	CASSLAATQGEGYTQYF
TRBV19	TRBJ1-5	CASSPGQGSNQPQHF
TRBV7-9	TRBJ1-1	CASSLGLDRAAFF
TRBV5-1	TRBJ1-1	CASSLEQTINTEAFF
TRBV13	TRBJ1-2	CASRRQGESGYTF
TRBV4-1	TRBJ2-6	CASSQDGLRSGANVLTF
TRBV7-8	TRBJ2-5	CASSLPTSTETQYF
TRBV9	TRBJ2-5	CASSPTSGELETQYF
TRBV5-4	TRBJ2-7	CASSLVESSYEQYF
TRBV27	TRBJ2-5	CASSLLAGVETQYF
TRBV6-1	TRBJ1-4	CASSVPGVHEKLFF
TRBV5-4	TRBJ2-3	CASSLGGNTPDTQYF
TRBV18	TRBJ2-7	CASSPRTGKVYEQYF
TRBV5-1	TRBJ2-7	CASSLAQGLAPAHEQYF
TRBV4-1	TRBJ1-4	CASSQGWGGNEKLFF
TRBV19	TRBJ2-7	CASSISQGDQYF
TRBV5-1	TRBJ1-1	CASSFSTDGFMGTEAFF
TRBV7-9	TRBJ1-6	CASSLNWGDNSPLHF
TRBV4-3	TRBJ2-3	CASSQDVYGAEAQIRSRYF
TRBV11-2	TRBJ1-4	CASSRSDRLNEKLFF
TRBV5-4	TRBJ1-6	CASSLKGVSNSPLHF
TRBV29-1	TRBJ1-2	CSVEGEQGAYYGYTF